The 21 T cell receptor beta chains listed next were all sequenced from one sample in a study of cytomegalovirus exposure and HLA in healthy donors. The PCR made use of 60 Vbeta and 13 Jbeta primers. The repertoire was sequenced with immunoSEQ multiplex PCR; TCRdb's copy has only in-frame clones and lacks some. The table lists about 100,000 clones, about 67% of them singletons. Sequences were obtained from PBMCs. These receptor sequences come from a woman aged 18-35 years in good health and CMV-seropositive.

This rearrangement joins TRBV9 to TRBJ2-7; unclear D gene. This CDR3 comprises 15 residues. Between the trimmed V and J ends, which lost 0 bases and 4 bases, there was a span of 14 bases. Germline CDR1 and CDR2: SGDLS and YYNGEE. The CDR3 is CASSVVGTVGYEQYF. In DNA, the CDR3 is TGTGCCAGCAGCGTAGTTGGTACAGTAGGTTACGAGCAGTACTTC.

The chain combines TRBV19 with TRBJ1-2; D unclear. Germline V gene data show CDR1 as LNHDA and CDR2 as SQIVND (reference sequence). Trimming took off 8 bases at V and 0 bases at J, with 16 bases between the two ends. The CDR3 has 15 residues. The CDR3 DNA reads TGTGCCAGTTCTCTCCCGGGAGATGCTAACTATGGCTACACCTTC. Translating it yields CASSLPGDANYGYTF.

The J gene is TRBJ2-5, the V gene TRBV11-2, with 10 bases identical to TRBD2. The tail of the sequence fits TRBJ2-7 better, so the J call may be wrong. Per the germline V gene, CDR1 is SGHAT and CDR2 is FQNNGV. The length of the CDR3 is 15 residues. Here the CDR3 reads CASSLLAGTSYEQYF. DNA for the CDR3: TGTGCCAGCAGCCTACTAGCGGGAACTTCCTACGAGCAGTACTTC.

The J gene is TRBJ1-1, the V gene TRBV28; maybe TRBD1 (6 bases). This CDR3 has 12 amino acids. V was cut by 3 bases and J by 8 bases, with 10 bases left in between. Germline V gene data show CDR1 as MDHEN and CDR2 as SYDVKM. The CDR3: CASSFPGGEAFF. CDR3 DNA sequence: TGTGCCAGCAGTTTTCCGGGGGGCGAAGCTTTCTTT.

This clone was observed a few times. The chain is built from TRBV18 and TRBJ1-1, with D maybe TRBD1 (5 bases). CDR3 length: 13 amino acids. Germline V gives CDR1 KGHSH, CDR2 LQKENI. V gave up 3 bases and J gave up 1 base, with 6 bases separating them. The CDR3 protein is CASSPRENTEAFF. CDR3 nucleotide sequence: TGTGCCAGCTCACCCAGGGAGAACACTGAAGCTTTCTTT.

The chain employs TRBV5-6 and TRBJ1-1, with D tentatively TRBD1 (6 bases). Trimming took off 0 bases at V and 5 bases at J, with 11 bases between the two ends. Germline assignment: CDR1 SGHDT and CDR2 YYEEEE. The CDR3 covers 14 residues. CDR3 DNA: TGTGCCAGCAGCTTGGGAGGGGGTTGGACTGAAGCTTTCTTT. As protein: CASSLGGGWTEAFF.

This chain links TRBV15 with TRBJ2-7; the match to TRBD1 covers 8 bases. Germline V lookup: CDR1 LNHNV, CDR2 YYDKDF (reference sequence). The V and J ends lost 4 bases and 4 bases, in that order; junction bases with no gene match: 15. The CDR3 runs to 17 residues. The CDR3 nucleotides are TGTGCCACCAGCACCGGGACAGGAGCTTTAGGGTGGTACGAGCAGTACTTC. This codes for CATSTGTGALGWYEQYF.

The V gene is TRBV6-5, the J gene TRBJ1-1, with a weak D call TRBD1 (5 bases). The CDR3 extends over 13 amino acids. Trimming cost V 6 bases and J 0 bases, with 8 bases left between them. Germline-derived CDR1 and CDR2 are MNHEY and SVGAGI. This chain's CDR3 is CASSTTVNTEAFF. In DNA form, the CDR3 reads TGTGCCAGCAGCACGACAGTGAACACTGAAGCTTTCTTT.

The chain employs TRBV5-6 and TRBJ2-5, with 12 bases fitting TRBD2. Germline lookup yields CDR1 SGHDT and CDR2 YYEEEE. Trimming at V came to 6 bases and at J to 5 bases, leaving 5 bases not matched to a gene. The CDR3 is made up of 14 amino acids. The CDR3 DNA sequence: TGTGCCAGCAAAGGGACTAGCGGGTTGGAGACCCAGTACTTC. This encodes CASKGTSGLETQYF.

This clone came up a few times. This chain links TRBV19 with TRBJ2-3; TRBD2 matches at 7 bases. The CDR3 sequence is 13 residues long. J gave up 5 bases and V 6 bases, and 5 bases lay outside the gene matches. CDR1 and CDR2 (germline): LNHDA, SQIVND (reference sequence). CDR3 sequence (DNA): TGTGCCAGTAGGGGGGGGTCCGTAGATACGCAGTATTTT. Translated: CASRGGSVDTQYF.

The genes are TRBV4-2 and TRBJ2-7; a weak D match, TRBD2 (5 bases). Germline CDR1 is LGHNA and CDR2 is YNFKEQ. The CDR3 covers 15 residues. The V and J ends lost 6 bases and 0 bases respectively, with 15 bases between them. CDR3: CASSREDWPSYEQYF. In DNA, the CDR3 is TGTGCCAGCAGTAGAGAGGACTGGCCCTCCTACGAGCAGTACTTC.

The sample holds one count of this clone. The gene calls are TRBV7-2 and TRBJ2-5; tentatively, D is TRBD2 (6 bases). Germline CDR1 and CDR2: SGHTA and FQGNSA. The length of the CDR3 is 13 residues. Trimming cost V 5 bases and J 5 bases, with 12 bases left between them. The DNA of the CDR3 is TGTGCCAGCAGCCCGGGAGTAAAGGAGACCCAGTACTTC. As protein: CASSPGVKETQYF.

The chain couples TRBV7-3 to TRBJ2-7, with TRBD1 as a possible D gene (5 bases). V was shortened by 1 base and J by 7 bases, with 11 bases between the two germline ends. The CDR3 covers 13 residues. Germline-derived CDR1 and CDR2 are SGHTA and FQGTGA. DNA of the CDR3: TGTGCCAGCAGCTTAAACCCAGGGTTGGAGCAGTACTTC. Translating it yields CASSLNPGLEQYF.

This clone occurred a few times. The chain is built from TRBV7-9 and TRBJ1-1; maybe TRBD1 (6 bases). There are 16 residues in the CDR3. V shed 4 bases and J shed 1 base, with 16 bases lying between them. Germline V gene lookup returns CDR1 SEHNR and CDR2 FQNEAQ (reference sequence). The CDR3 sequence is CASSSKGGAGNTEAFF. DNA of the CDR3: TGTGCCAGCAGCTCGAAGGGGGGGGCAGGGAACACTGAAGCTTTCTTT. Complete variable domain (other parts from reference TRBV7-9 and TRBJ1-1): DTGVSQNPRHKITKRGQNVTFRCDPISEHNRLYWYRQTLGQGPEFLTYFQNEAQLEKSRLLSDRFSAERPKGSFSTLEIQRTEQGDSAMYLCASSSKGGAGNTEAFFGQGTRLTVV.

The chain links TRBV2 to TRBJ1-5, with 9 bases aligning to TRBD1. This CDR3 comprises 13 residues. The V gene end was trimmed by 9 bases and the J gene end by 3 bases; junction bases not matched to a gene: 3. Germline CDR1 is SNHLY and CDR2 is FYNNEI. The CDR3 coding sequence is TGTGCCAGGGGGACAGGGCCCAATCAGCCCCAGCATTTT. This sequence encodes CARGTGPNQPQHF. Filled out from reference TRBV2 and TRBJ1-5, the complete variable domain reads EPEVTQTPSHQVTQMGQEVILRCVPISNHLYFYWYRQILGQKVEFLVSFYNNEISEKSEIFDDQFSVERPDGSNFTLKIRSTKLEDSAMYFCARGTGPNQPQHFGDGTRLSIL.

The chain carries TRBV6-1 and TRBJ2-2; 8 nucleotides line up with TRBD1. Germline loops: CDR1 MNHNS, CDR2 SASEGT. V shed 0 bases and J 2 bases; nucleotides not matched to a gene: 2. This CDR3 has 16 residues. CDR3 amino acids: CASSEAAGGNTGELFF. CDR3 DNA sequence: TGTGCCAGCAGTGAAGCTGCAGGGGGCAACACCGGGGAGCTGTTTTTT.

The J gene is TRBJ1-1, the V gene TRBV5-1; 7 nucleotides align to TRBD1. With 3 bases clipped from V and 4 bases from J, the junction kept 6 bases outside the gene matches. The CDR3 is 14 amino acids. The germline V gene encodes CDR1 SGHRS and CDR2 YFSETQ. The DNA for the CDR3 is TGCGCCAGCAGCTCACAGGGGAGCAGCACTGAAGCTTTCTTT. Residues: CASSSQGSSTEAFF.

This chain connects TRBV6-4 to TRBJ2-1; 12 bases match TRBD1. Germline V gives CDR1 MRHNA, CDR2 SNTAGT. Trimming removed 9 bases from V and 9 bases from J; junction bases left unmatched: 6. This CDR3 contains 13 residues. The CDR3 DNA reads TGTGCCAGTTCCGGGACAGGGGGCTCTGAGCAGTTCTTC. Protein product: CASSGTGGSEQFF.

This CDR3 reads CAEGGGSTDTQYF. The DNA for the CDR3 is TGTGCCGAAGGGGGGGGGAGCACAGATACGCAGTATTTT. The chain uses TRBV7-9 and TRBJ2-3, with a weak D call TRBD2 (7 bases). From germline, CDR1 is SEHNR and CDR2 FQNEAQ (reference sequence). V lost 11 bases and J lost 0, with 12 bases in between. The CDR3 consists of 13 residues.

The sample holds a few counts of this clone. The chain employs TRBV30 and TRBJ2-1; 10 nucleotides agree with TRBD2. CDR1 GTSNPN and CDR2 SVGIG come from the germline V gene (reference sequence). The CDR3 contains 14 residues. Trimming removed 2 bases from V and 7 bases from J; junction bases left unmatched: 5. In DNA form, the CDR3 reads TGTGCCTGGAGTTCATATAGCGGGAGGAATGAGCAGTTCTTC. It is translated as CAWSSYSGRNEQFF.

V is TRBV13 and J is TRBJ2-7; D is uncertain. The CDR3 consists of 14 residues. CDR1 is PRHDT, CDR2 FYEKMQ, per germline (reference sequence). Deletions cut 0 bases from V and 3 bases from J, with 9 bases between. The DNA of the CDR3 is TGTGCCAGCAGCTTAGGGAGAAAATTCTACGAGCAGTACTTC. Amino acids: CASSLGRKFYEQYF.